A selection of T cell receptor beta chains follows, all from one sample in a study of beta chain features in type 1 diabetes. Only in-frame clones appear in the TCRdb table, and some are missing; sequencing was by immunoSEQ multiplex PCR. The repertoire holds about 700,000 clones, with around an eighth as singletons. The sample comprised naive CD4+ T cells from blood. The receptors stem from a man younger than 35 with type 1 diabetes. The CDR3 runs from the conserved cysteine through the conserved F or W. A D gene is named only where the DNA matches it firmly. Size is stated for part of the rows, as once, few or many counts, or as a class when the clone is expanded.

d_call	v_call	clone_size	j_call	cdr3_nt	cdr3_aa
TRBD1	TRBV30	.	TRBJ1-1	TGTGCCTCCCCCCAGGGGGTAGGTACTGAAGCTTTCTTT	CASPQGVGTEAFF
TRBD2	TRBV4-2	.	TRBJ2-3	TGTGCCAGCAGCCAAGGCGGGAGGACAGATACGCAGTATTTT	CASSQGGRTDTQYF
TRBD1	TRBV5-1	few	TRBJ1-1	TGCGCCAGCGGTACGGGGACAGGGGCTGAAGCTTTCTTT	CASGTGTGAEAFF
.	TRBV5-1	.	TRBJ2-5	TGCGCCAGCAGCTTGGGCACAGACGAAGAGACCCAGTACTTC	CASSLGTDEETQYF
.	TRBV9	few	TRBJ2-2	TGTGCCAGCAGCTCCGGGGGGAACACCGGGGAGCTGTTTTTT	CASSSGGNTGELFF
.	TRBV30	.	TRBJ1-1	TGTGCCTGGAGACGGTTGAACACTGAAGCTTTCTTT	CAWRRLNTEAFF
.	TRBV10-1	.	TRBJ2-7	TGCGCCAGCAGTGGCGGGATTTACGAGCAGTACTTC	CASSGGIYEQYF
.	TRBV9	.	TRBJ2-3	TGTGCCAGCAGCGTTTCGGGGTCTAATACAGATACGCAGTATTTT	CASSVSGSNTDTQYF
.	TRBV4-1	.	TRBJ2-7	TGCGCCAGCAGCCAAGGAGTCGGTACCTACGAGCAGTACTTC	CASSQGVGTYEQYF
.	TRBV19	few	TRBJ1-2	TGTGCCACCCTCATGCTGGGCTACACCTTC	CATLMLGYTF
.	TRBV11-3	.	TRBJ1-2	TGTGCCAGCAGCAAACAAAACTATGGCTACACCTTC	CASSKQNYGYTF
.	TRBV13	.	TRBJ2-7	TGTGCCAGCAGCTTAGGCCCGAGCTCCTACGAGCAGTACTTC	CASSLGPSSYEQYF
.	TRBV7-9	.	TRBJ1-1	TGTGCCAGCAGCTTACAACGGGGGAGAACTGAAGCTTTCTTT	CASSLQRGRTEAFF
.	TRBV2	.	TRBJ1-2	TGTGCCAGCAGTGGTAATGGGAGCGGCTACACCTTC	CASSGNGSGYTF
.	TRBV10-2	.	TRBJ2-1	TGCGCCAGCAGTGATCGTGGATACGAGCAGTTCTTC	CASSDRGYEQFF
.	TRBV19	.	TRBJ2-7	TGTGCCAGTACCCAAACCTTCACCTCCTACGAGCAGTACTTC	CASTQTFTSYEQYF
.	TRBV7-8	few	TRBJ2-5	TGTGCCAGCAGCTTACAGGGACCTAGCCAAGAGACCCAGTACTTC	CASSLQGPSQETQYF
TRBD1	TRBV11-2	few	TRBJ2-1	TGTGCCAGCAGCTTAGATTTCCCCACACAGGGGAGAACCGACAATGAGCAGTTCTTC	CASSLDFPTQGRTDNEQFF
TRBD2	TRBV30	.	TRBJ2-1	TGTGCCTGGAGACTATGGGCTAGCGGGGGTAATGAGCAGTTCTTC	CAWRLWASGGNEQFF
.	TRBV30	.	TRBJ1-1	TGTGCCTGGAGACTAACCCCGATGAACACTGAAGCTTTCTTT	CAWRLTPMNTEAFF
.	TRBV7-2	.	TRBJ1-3	TGTGCCAGCAGCTCCCCCGGAAACACCATATATTTT	CASSSPGNTIYF
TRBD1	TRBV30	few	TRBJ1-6	TGTGCCTGGATGGACAGGGGTGGTTCACCCCTCCACTTT	CAWMDRGGSPLHF
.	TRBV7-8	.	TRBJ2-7	TGTGCCAGCAGCACCTCGGGACGGCTAAGCTCCTACGAGCAGTACTTC	CASSTSGRLSSYEQYF
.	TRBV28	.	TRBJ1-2	TGTGCCAGCAGGACAACCTATGGCTACACCTTC	CASRTTYGYTF
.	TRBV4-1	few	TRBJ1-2	TGCGCCAGCAGCCAGAAAAGGAACCGGGACAAGAGTGCTTCCAATAACTATGGCTACACCTTC	CASSQKRNRDKSASNNYGYTF
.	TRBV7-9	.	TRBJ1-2	TGTGCCAGCAGCTCCGGGACCGCTGTTTATGGCTACACCTTC	CASSSGTAVYGYTF
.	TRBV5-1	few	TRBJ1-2	TGCGCCAGCAGCATACAAAGAGAAGTCTATGGCTACACCTTC	CASSIQREVYGYTF
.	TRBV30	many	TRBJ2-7	TGTGCCTGGAGCGAGGGGTACGAGCAGTACTTC	CAWSEGYEQYF
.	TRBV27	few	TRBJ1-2	TGTGCCAGCAGTTCAGAGCTGGGCTTACCATATGGCTACACCTTC	CASSSELGLPYGYTF
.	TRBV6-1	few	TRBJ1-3	TGTGCCAGCAGTGAACGGTTGGGAGGTGGAAACACCATATATTTT	CASSERLGGGNTIYF
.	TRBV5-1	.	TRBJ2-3	TGCGCCAGCAGCACCGGGACCCGGGCAGATACGCAGTATTTT	CASSTGTRADTQYF
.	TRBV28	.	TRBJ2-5	TGTGCCAGCAGTTTTAGAGAGACCCAGTACTTC	CASSFRETQYF
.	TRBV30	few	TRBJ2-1	TGTGCCTGGGACCAGGGCGAGTCCTACAATGAGCAGTTCTTC	CAWDQGESYNEQFF
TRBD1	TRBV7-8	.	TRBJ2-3	TGTGCCAGCAGCTACGGACAGGGGGCTGTAGATACGCAGTATTTT	CASSYGQGAVDTQYF
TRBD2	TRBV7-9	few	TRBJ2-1	TGTGCCAGCAGTTCAGGTGAAGCGGGGCTTCATGAATTCTTC	CASSSGEAGLHEFF
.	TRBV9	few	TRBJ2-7	TGTGCCAGCAGCGTAGAAGGAAACGAGCAGTACTTC	CASSVEGNEQYF
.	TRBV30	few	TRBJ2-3	TGTGCCTGGACGATCACTAGCACAGATACGCAGTATTTT	CAWTITSTDTQYF
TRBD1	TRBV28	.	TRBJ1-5	TGTGCCAGCAGTTCAGGGGGCGACGGCCAGCCCCAGCATTTT	CASSSGGDGQPQHF
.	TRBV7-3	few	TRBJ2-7	TGTGCCAGCAGTCTAGAGGGCAGTAGCTACGAGCAGTACTTC	CASSLEGSSYEQYF
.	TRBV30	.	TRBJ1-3	TGTGCCTGGAGAAGGAGTCAGGGCGGAAACACCATATATTTT	CAWRRSQGGNTIYF
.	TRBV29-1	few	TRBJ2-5	TGCAGCGTTGATTGGGGTGGTGAGCAGTACTTC	CSVDWGGEQYF
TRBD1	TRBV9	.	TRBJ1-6	TGTGCCAGCAGCGGAGCCGGGACAGTCAGTTCACCCCTCCACTTT	CASSGAGTVSSPLHF
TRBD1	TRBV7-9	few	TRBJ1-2	TGTGCCAGCAGCTTAGTGGGGACAGGCTACAATTCTAACTATGGCTACACCTTC	CASSLVGTGYNSNYGYTF
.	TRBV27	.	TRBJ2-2	TGTGCCAGCAGTAACCCCACCGGGGAGCTGTTTTTT	CASSNPTGELFF
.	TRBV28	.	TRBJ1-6	TGTGCCAGCACCTTAGAGGGGCAGGAAGATAATTCACCCCTCCACTTT	CASTLEGQEDNSPLHF
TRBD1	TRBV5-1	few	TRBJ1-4	TGCGCCAGCAGCTTGGACAGGGGGCCTTCTAATGAAAAACTGTTTTTT	CASSLDRGPSNEKLFF
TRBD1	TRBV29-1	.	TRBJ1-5	TGCAGCGTTATACAGGGGTTGTCCCAGCATTTT	CSVIQGLSQHF
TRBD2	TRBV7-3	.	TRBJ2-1	TGTGCCAGCAGCGCAGGGACTAGCGGGGGGCCCGAGCAGTTCTTC	CASSAGTSGGPEQFF
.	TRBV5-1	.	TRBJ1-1	TGCGCCAGTCAACTGGAAAACACTGAAGCTTTCTTT	CASQLENTEAFF
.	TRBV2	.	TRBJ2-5	TGTGCCAGCAGTAACAGGGGGGCTAGCGGACCTCGGGAGACCCAGTACTTC	CASSNRGASGPRETQYF
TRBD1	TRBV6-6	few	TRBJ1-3	TGTGCCAGCAGTTACCCGGGACAGCGAGGAAACACCATATATTTT	CASSYPGQRGNTIYF